This T cell receptor beta chain was profiled in a study of CXCR3-negative and CXCR3-positive naive CD8 T cells. The libraries of TRB cDNA were prepared using 5' RACE with UMI labels. TCRdb derives one entry per CDR3 protein from the 5' RACE reads, leaving out DNA. The sample has 150,000 to 170,000 distinct CDR3 sequences; the top ten hold about 0.48%. The CDR3 runs 17 residues. The germline CDR1 and CDR2 sequences are MNHEY and SVGEGT. On this clonotype: The antigen is undetermined.

Study-level findings and limits: Hydrophobicity of TRB CDR3s was greater in CXCR3-positive naive cells than in CXCR3-negative naive cells.

The clonotype comes from a human donor in good health. Some clones in this sample may be carry-over from other donors' samples. This sequence joins TRBV6-2 or TRBV6-3 and TRBJ1-1; TCRdb outputs TRBD1, but without DNA this stays unchecked. Sequencing was done on a sample of naive CXCR3+ CD8+ T cells from blood. Documented subset: CD45RO-CCR7+CD27+CD95- naive CD8+ T cells expressing CXCR3 (TNR3+). The CDR3 here is CASSYSWLNRQNTEAFF.